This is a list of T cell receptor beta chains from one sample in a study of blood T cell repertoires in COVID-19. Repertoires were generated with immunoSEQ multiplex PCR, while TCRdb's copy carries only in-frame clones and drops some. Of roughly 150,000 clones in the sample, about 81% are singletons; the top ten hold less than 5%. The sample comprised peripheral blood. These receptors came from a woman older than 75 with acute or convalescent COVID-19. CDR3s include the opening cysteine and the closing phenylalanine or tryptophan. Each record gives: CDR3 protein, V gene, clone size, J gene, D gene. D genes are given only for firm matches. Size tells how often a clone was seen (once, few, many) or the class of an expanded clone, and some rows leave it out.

CATSGGGYNEQFF TRBV10-3 . TRBJ2-1 .
CASSYGTGVAYGYTF TRBV5-4 few TRBJ1-2 TRBD1
CASSLWTGGPLYSNQPQHF TRBV5-1 . TRBJ1-5 TRBD1
CASSLFGLPGNTIYF TRBV7-6 . TRBJ1-3 .
CASSERTAATNEKLFF TRBV2 . TRBJ1-4 .
CASSFIEAGVGTDTQYF TRBV7-9 . TRBJ2-3 TRBD2
CATASFGREKQETQYF TRBV24-1 . TRBJ2-5 TRBD2
CASRRTGWTGTEAFF TRBV2 . TRBJ1-1 TRBD1
CASGSPPTGIEYEQYF TRBV12-5 . TRBJ2-7 .
CASTPSGGAYEQFF TRBV28 . TRBJ2-1 TRBD2
CASSLVMGQVVDEQFF TRBV5-1 . TRBJ2-1 TRBD1
CASSIRTLAAGELFF TRBV19 . TRBJ2-2 .
CASSHYTNTGELFF TRBV7-6 . TRBJ2-2 .
CASSYDGEGNEQFF TRBV6-6 . TRBJ2-1 .
CASSQGLAGASSETQYF TRBV5-4 . TRBJ2-5 TRBD2
CASSYGASGGFGTQYF TRBV6-2/TRBV6-3 . TRBJ2-5 TRBD2
CASRGDSYNYGYTF TRBV6-4 few TRBJ1-2 TRBD1